The rows below give T cell receptor beta chains drawn from one sample of a study of technical replicates of blood from a handful of donors. Using immunoSEQ multiplex PCR, the repertoire was profiled, and TCRdb retains in-frame clones only, with some absent. This table has around 50,000 clones, approximately 90% appearing once. Sequenced sample: PBMCs. The source is a human donor in good health. Some clones in this sample may be carry-over from other donors' samples. The CDR3 runs from the conserved cysteine through the conserved F or W. The D gene is left open where the match is weak. Only part of the rows carry a size: once, few, many, or a class if the clone is expanded.

clone_size: -; j_call: TRBJ2-5; v_call: TRBV10-2; d_call: TRBD2; cdr3_aa: CASSAGLGPLETQYF; cdr3_nt: TGCGCCAGCAGCGCCGGACTAGGGCCCCTTGAGACCCAGTACTTC
clone_size: -; j_call: TRBJ2-3; v_call: TRBV6-1; d_call: -; cdr3_aa: CASTGQLDTQYF; cdr3_nt: TGTGCCAGCACCGGACAATTAGATACGCAGTATTTT
clone_size: -; j_call: TRBJ2-7; v_call: TRBV10-3; d_call: TRBD2; cdr3_aa: CAIRGDGSPYEQYF; cdr3_nt: TGTGCCATTCGGGGGGACGGCTCACCCTACGAGCAGTACTTC
clone_size: -; j_call: TRBJ2-7; v_call: TRBV19; d_call: -; cdr3_aa: CASSRGGNANEQYF; cdr3_nt: TGTGCCAGTAGTAGGGGCGGGAACGCTAACGAGCAGTACTTC
clone_size: -; j_call: TRBJ1-6; v_call: TRBV5-1; d_call: TRBD1; cdr3_aa: CASSSGTGDNSPLHF; cdr3_nt: TGCGCCAGCAGCTCCGGGACAGGGGACAATTCACCCCTCCACTTT
clone_size: -; j_call: TRBJ2-1; v_call: TRBV4-1; d_call: TRBD2; cdr3_aa: CASSHPSGENYNEQFF; cdr3_nt: TGCGCCAGCAGCCACCCTAGCGGGGAGAACTACAATGAGCAGTTCTTC
clone_size: -; j_call: TRBJ1-5; v_call: TRBV25-1; d_call: TRBD1; cdr3_aa: CASSESGTGDQPQHF; cdr3_nt: TGTGCCAGCAGTGAATCGGGGACAGGGGATCAGCCCCAGCATTTT
clone_size: -; j_call: TRBJ2-7; v_call: TRBV11-2; d_call: TRBD2; cdr3_aa: CASSFIGGRASDEQYF; cdr3_nt: TGTGCCAGCAGCTTTATTGGCGGGAGGGCCTCCGACGAGCAGTACTTC
clone_size: -; j_call: TRBJ2-7; v_call: TRBV7-8; d_call: -; cdr3_aa: CASSLGLQYEQYF; cdr3_nt: TGTGCCAGCAGCCTGGGACTTCAATACGAGCAGTACTTC
clone_size: -; j_call: TRBJ1-2; v_call: TRBV7-2; d_call: TRBD1; cdr3_aa: CASSLAGQFYGYTF; cdr3_nt: TGTGCCAGCAGCTTAGCGGGACAGTTCTATGGCTACACCTTC
clone_size: few; j_call: TRBJ2-1; v_call: TRBV2; d_call: TRBD2; cdr3_aa: CASSDTGLAGGPNEQFF; cdr3_nt: TGTGCCAGCAGTGATACGGGACTAGCGGGGGGGCCCAATGAGCAGTTCTTC
clone_size: -; j_call: TRBJ2-7; v_call: TRBV7-8; d_call: -; cdr3_aa: CASSSRQATYEQYF; cdr3_nt: TGTGCCAGCAGCTCCCGGCAGGCGACCTACGAGCAGTACTTC
clone_size: -; j_call: TRBJ2-1; v_call: TRBV29-1; d_call: TRBD2; cdr3_aa: CSVQLATDLSYNEQFF; cdr3_nt: TGCAGCGTACAACTAGCGACCGACCTCTCCTACAATGAGCAGTTCTTC
clone_size: once; j_call: TRBJ2-7; v_call: TRBV14; d_call: -; cdr3_aa: CASSQPRGLTYEQYF; cdr3_nt: TGTGCCAGCAGCCAACCGCGGGGGCTAACCTACGAGCAGTACTTC
clone_size: -; j_call: TRBJ2-7; v_call: TRBV19; d_call: TRBD2; cdr3_aa: CASRTSGSYEQYF; cdr3_nt: TGTGCCAGTAGGACTAGCGGATCCTACGAGCAGTACTTC
clone_size: -; j_call: TRBJ2-1; v_call: TRBV6-1; d_call: -; cdr3_aa: CASTLKPANYNEQFF; cdr3_nt: TGTGCCAGCACCCTAAAGCCTGCTAACTACAATGAGCAGTTCTTC
clone_size: -; j_call: TRBJ2-7; v_call: TRBV10-3; d_call: TRBD2; cdr3_aa: CATSHGTSDSYEQYF; cdr3_nt: TGTGCCACCAGCCACGGGACTAGCGACTCCTACGAGCAGTACTTC
clone_size: -; j_call: TRBJ1-1; v_call: TRBV7-9; d_call: -; cdr3_aa: CASSLAQGVDTEAFF; cdr3_nt: TGTGCCAGCAGCTTAGCGCAGGGTGTGGACACTGAAGCTTTCTTT
clone_size: -; j_call: TRBJ1-1; v_call: TRBV9; d_call: -; cdr3_aa: CASSPQFAGEAFF; cdr3_nt: TGTGCCAGCAGCCCCCAATTTGCAGGTGAAGCTTTCTTT
clone_size: -; j_call: TRBJ1-6; v_call: TRBV6-1; d_call: TRBD1; cdr3_aa: CASSPDRGALSPLHF; cdr3_nt: TGTGCCAGCAGTCCGGACAGGGGCGCACTATCACCCCTCCACTTT
clone_size: few; j_call: TRBJ1-5; v_call: TRBV10-3; d_call: -; cdr3_aa: CAISESELTIDQPQHF; cdr3_nt: TGTGCCATCAGTGAGTCGGAGTTGACGATTGATCAGCCCCAGCATTTT
clone_size: -; j_call: TRBJ2-2; v_call: TRBV4-2; d_call: -; cdr3_aa: CASLSAPNTGELFF; cdr3_nt: TGTGCCAGCTTATCAGCGCCGAACACCGGGGAGCTGTTTTTT
clone_size: -; j_call: TRBJ1-1; v_call: TRBV6-4; d_call: -; cdr3_aa: CASSVEANTEAFF; cdr3_nt: TGTGCCAGCAGTGTGGAGGCCAACACTGAAGCTTTCTTT
clone_size: -; j_call: TRBJ2-1; v_call: TRBV6-4; d_call: TRBD2; cdr3_aa: CASSDSGLAVEQFF; cdr3_nt: TGTGCCAGCAGTGACTCGGGACTAGCTGTTGAGCAGTTCTTC
clone_size: -; j_call: TRBJ2-1; v_call: TRBV15; d_call: -; cdr3_aa: CATSSSGSHEQFF; cdr3_nt: TGTGCCACCAGCAGCTCAGGAAGTCATGAGCAGTTCTTC
clone_size: -; j_call: TRBJ1-5; v_call: TRBV27; d_call: -; cdr3_aa: CASGDRQRDQPQHF; cdr3_nt: TGTGCCAGCGGGGATAGACAGAGAGATCAGCCCCAGCATTTT
clone_size: -; j_call: TRBJ2-2; v_call: TRBV4-3; d_call: TRBD2; cdr3_aa: CASQTRSSGRMETGELFF; cdr3_nt: TGCGCCAGCCAAACACGATCTAGCGGGAGGATGGAAACCGGGGAGCTGTTTTTT
clone_size: -; j_call: TRBJ2-7; v_call: TRBV11-2; d_call: -; cdr3_aa: CASSPAAGRGVEQYF; cdr3_nt: TGTGCCAGCAGCCCCGCCGCCGGCCGCGGAGTTGAGCAGTACTTC
clone_size: -; j_call: TRBJ1-1; v_call: TRBV5-1; d_call: TRBD1; cdr3_aa: CASSLDRGGDTEAFF; cdr3_nt: TGCGCCAGCAGCTTGGACAGGGGGGGAGACACTGAAGCTTTCTTT
clone_size: -; j_call: TRBJ2-1; v_call: TRBV30; d_call: TRBD2; cdr3_aa: CAWASPTSGSSGQFF; cdr3_nt: TGTGCCTGGGCCTCGCCTACTAGCGGGAGTAGTGGGCAGTTCTTC
clone_size: -; j_call: TRBJ2-7; v_call: TRBV4-3; d_call: -; cdr3_aa: CASSPGTYYEQYF; cdr3_nt: TGCGCCAGCAGCCCAGGCACATACTACGAGCAGTACTTC
clone_size: -; j_call: TRBJ1-2; v_call: TRBV5-1; d_call: TRBD1; cdr3_aa: CASSLGDRVGGDGYTF; cdr3_nt: TGCGCCAGCAGCCTGGGGGACAGGGTGGGCGGAGATGGCTACACCTTC
clone_size: -; j_call: TRBJ2-3; v_call: TRBV2; d_call: TRBD2; cdr3_aa: CASQSRAGGARDTQYF; cdr3_nt: TGTGCCAGCCAATCCCGAGCCGGGGGGGCCCGGGATACGCAGTATTTT
clone_size: -; j_call: TRBJ2-7; v_call: TRBV2; d_call: -; cdr3_aa: CASAGRPYEQYF; cdr3_nt: TGTGCCAGCGCGGGACGTCCCTACGAGCAGTACTTC
clone_size: -; j_call: TRBJ2-3; v_call: TRBV7-3; d_call: -; cdr3_aa: CASSLGSGYTDTQYF; cdr3_nt: TGTGCCAGCAGCTTAGGAAGCGGGTACACAGATACGCAGTATTTT
clone_size: -; j_call: TRBJ1-2; v_call: TRBV19; d_call: -; cdr3_aa: CASSMYQQGTYGYTF; cdr3_nt: TGTGCCAGTAGTATGTACCAGCAGGGGACCTATGGCTACACCTTC
clone_size: -; j_call: TRBJ2-7; v_call: TRBV11-2; d_call: TRBD1; cdr3_aa: CASSFLEGTGYDEQYF; cdr3_nt: TGTGCCAGCAGCTTTCTGGAGGGGACAGGGTACGACGAGCAGTACTTC
clone_size: -; j_call: TRBJ2-7; v_call: TRBV4-2; d_call: TRBD1; cdr3_aa: CASSQRDSVDEQYF; cdr3_nt: TGTGCCAGCAGCCAAAGGGACAGCGTAGACGAGCAGTACTTC
clone_size: -; j_call: TRBJ2-5; v_call: TRBV4-3; d_call: -; cdr3_aa: CASSQYTGGLETQYF; cdr3_nt: TGCGCCAGCAGCCAATATACGGGGGGCTTGGAGACCCAGTACTTC
clone_size: -; j_call: TRBJ2-1; v_call: TRBV30; d_call: -; cdr3_aa: CAWSVKYPGNEQFF; cdr3_nt: TGTGCCTGGAGTGTCAAGTATCCGGGGAATGAGCAGTTCTTC
clone_size: -; j_call: TRBJ2-7; v_call: TRBV6-6; d_call: -; cdr3_aa: CASSPEGYEQYF; cdr3_nt: TGTGCCAGCAGCCCGGAGGGATACGAGCAGTACTTC
clone_size: -; j_call: TRBJ2-1; v_call: TRBV4-2; d_call: TRBD1; cdr3_aa: CASSSTPGQGGEQFF; cdr3_nt: TGTGCCAGCAGTAGTACGCCGGGACAGGGAGGTGAGCAGTTCTTC
clone_size: -; j_call: TRBJ2-5; v_call: TRBV6-1; d_call: -; cdr3_aa: CASSDGTRETQYF; cdr3_nt: TGTGCCAGCAGTGATGGTACCAGGGAGACCCAGTACTTC
clone_size: -; j_call: TRBJ2-7; v_call: TRBV10-3; d_call: TRBD2; cdr3_aa: CAISESRLAGKSSYEQYF; cdr3_nt: TGTGCCATCAGTGAGTCTCGACTAGCGGGTAAGAGCTCCTACGAGCAGTACTTC
clone_size: -; j_call: TRBJ2-3; v_call: TRBV18; d_call: TRBD1; cdr3_aa: CASSWGTGMADTQYF; cdr3_nt: TGTGCCAGCTCATGGGGGACAGGGATGGCAGATACGCAGTATTTT
clone_size: -; j_call: TRBJ1-1; v_call: TRBV4-3; d_call: TRBD1; cdr3_aa: CASSQEPLQGAFSTEAFF; cdr3_nt: TGCGCCAGCAGCCAAGAGCCGTTGCAGGGGGCATTTAGCACTGAAGCTTTCTTT
clone_size: -; j_call: TRBJ1-1; v_call: TRBV9; d_call: TRBD1; cdr3_aa: CASSVGTGGWTEAFF; cdr3_nt: TGTGCCAGCAGCGTAGGGACAGGGGGCTGGACTGAAGCTTTCTTT
clone_size: -; j_call: TRBJ2-7; v_call: TRBV7-3; d_call: TRBD2; cdr3_aa: CASSPTSGSSYEQYF; cdr3_nt: TGTGCCAGCAGCCCCACTAGCGGGAGTTCCTACGAGCAGTACTTC
clone_size: -; j_call: TRBJ2-2; v_call: TRBV7-9; d_call: TRBD1; cdr3_aa: CASSRDRWNTGELFF; cdr3_nt: TGTGCCAGCTCCCGGGACAGGTGGAACACCGGGGAGCTGTTTTTT
clone_size: -; j_call: TRBJ1-1; v_call: TRBV7-9; d_call: -; cdr3_aa: CASDPTGNTEAFF; cdr3_nt: TGTGCCAGCGATCCGACAGGGAACACTGAAGCTTTCTTT
clone_size: -; j_call: TRBJ2-2; v_call: TRBV21-1; d_call: -; cdr3_aa: CASSRKTSGRNTGELFF; cdr3_nt: TGTGCCAGCAGCAGAAAGACTAGCGGGAGAAACACCGGGGAGCTGTTTTTT
clone_size: -; j_call: TRBJ2-1; v_call: TRBV2; d_call: TRBD1; cdr3_aa: CASSLDRVRVEQFF; cdr3_nt: TGTGCCAGCAGTTTGGACAGGGTAAGGGTTGAGCAGTTCTTC
clone_size: -; j_call: TRBJ2-3; v_call: TRBV7-3; d_call: -; cdr3_aa: CASSLIPSSTDTQYF; cdr3_nt: TGTGCCAGCAGCTTAATTCCCAGTAGCACAGATACGCAGTATTTT
clone_size: -; j_call: TRBJ2-2; v_call: TRBV5-4; d_call: -; cdr3_aa: CASSSLQGLPGELFF; cdr3_nt: TGTGCCAGCAGCTCATTACAGGGTCTCCCCGGGGAGCTGTTTTTT
clone_size: -; j_call: TRBJ1-4; v_call: TRBV6-1; d_call: -; cdr3_aa: CASSPGGTTNEKLFF; cdr3_nt: TGTGCCAGCAGTCCCGGGGGGACAACTAATGAAAAACTGTTTTTT
clone_size: -; j_call: TRBJ2-7; v_call: TRBV29-1; d_call: TRBD1; cdr3_aa: CSVTDRDSYEQYF; cdr3_nt: TGCAGCGTTACTGACAGGGACTCCTACGAGCAGTACTTC